The 23 T cell receptor beta chains reported below all come from one sample, sequenced in a study of blood T cell repertoires in COVID-19. The assay was immunoSEQ multiplex PCR, and TCRdb's table has in-frame clones only and misses some. The table lists under 250,000 clones, 80% to 90% of them singletons. Specimen: peripheral blood. The receptors come from a man between 50 and 59 years old with acute or convalescent COVID-19.

The chain has TRBV15 and TRBJ2-7; D possibly corresponds to TRBD2 (5 bases). The V gene's germline CDR1 is LNHNV and CDR2 YYDKDF (reference sequence). Deletions cut 8 bases from V and 5 bases from J, with 13 bases between. This CDR3 has 12 amino acids. CDR3 coding DNA: TGTGCCACCTCCCCGGGGTTCGACGAGCAGTACTTC. This translates into CATSPGFDEQYF.

This chain connects TRBV28 to TRBJ2-7, with a possible D match to TRBD2 (7 bases). This CDR3 region has 14 residues. The V end lost 6 bases, the J end lost 3 bases, and 15 bases lay between the germline ends. Germline lookup yields CDR1 MDHEN and CDR2 SYDVKM. CDR3 sequence: CASSQGGGLYEQYF. The CDR3 coding sequence is TGTGCCAGCAGCCAAGGGGGGGGGCTCTACGAGCAGTACTTC.

The V gene is TRBV20-1, the J gene TRBJ1-2; 7 bases map to TRBD1. With 3 bases clipped from V and 5 bases from J, the junction kept 3 bases outside the gene matches. Germline CDR1 and CDR2: DFQATT and SNEGSKA (reference sequence). This CDR3 is 12 amino acids long. The CDR3 here is CSASSQGYGYTF. The CDR3, as DNA: TGCAGTGCTAGTTCACAGGGGTATGGCTACACCTTC.

The V call is TRBV30, the J call TRBJ1-6; D might be TRBD1 (5 bases). V lost 4 bases and J 12 bases, leaving 16 bases between the germline ends. Germline V lookup: CDR1 GTSNPN, CDR2 SVGIG (reference sequence). This CDR3 comprises 13 residues. The CDR3, as DNA: TGTGCCTGGACCGACGGTGGGGCACGACCCCTCCACTTT. Its translation: CAWTDGGARPLHF.

The chain couples TRBV19 to TRBJ2-3; 8 bases match TRBD2. The CDR3 consists of 15 residues. The V segment lost 8 bases and the J segment 0 bases; nucleotides outside the gene matches: 7. The germline V gene encodes CDR1 LNHDA and CDR2 SQIVND (reference sequence). The CDR3 region is CASGQRGRSTDTQYF. The CDR3 DNA reads TGTGCCAGTGGCCAGCGGGGGCGGAGCACAGATACGCAGTATTTT.

CDR3 DNA sequence: TGCGCCAGCAGCCAACCTTTAGCGACAGGCCGCGAGCAGTACTTC. It codes for CASSQPLATGREQYF. The chain carries TRBV4-1 and TRBJ2-7, with D maybe TRBD1 (6 bases). The CDR3 covers 15 residues. Deletions cut 2 bases from V and 6 bases from J, with 17 bases between. The germline gives CDR1 MGHRA, CDR2 YSYEKL.

V and J are TRBV5-4 and TRBJ1-2, with a possible D match to TRBD1 (6 bases). The CDR3 has 15 residues. Trimming took off 4 bases at V and 0 bases at J, with 13 bases between the two ends. From germline, CDR1 is SGHNT and CDR2 YYREEE (reference sequence). CDR3: CASSTGQTTNYGYTF. Written as DNA, the CDR3 is TGTGCCAGCAGCACCGGACAGACAACTAACTATGGCTACACCTTC.

The J gene is TRBJ1-2, the V gene TRBV3-1 (or the pseudogene TRBV3-2); D gene ambiguous. V was cut by 0 bases and J by 2 bases, with 13 bases left in between. Per germline, CDR1 LGHDT and CDR2 YNNKEL (reference sequence). CDR3 length: 16 amino acids. The CDR3, as DNA: TGTGCCAGCAGCCAAGAGGGCAGACCCCTCAACTATGGCTACACCTTC. Its translation is CASSQEGRPLNYGYTF.

The CDR3 sequence: CASSVVGGPIREQYF. The CDR3 DNA follows: TGTGCCAGCAGCGTAGTAGGGGGTCCTATTCGCGAGCAGTACTTC. The chain links TRBV9 to TRBJ2-7, with D perhaps TRBD1 (6 bases). The V gene lost 0 bases and the J gene lost 6 bases, with 16 bases spanning the gap. The CDR3 runs 15 residues. Germline loops: CDR1 SGDLS, CDR2 YYNGEE.

V usage is TRBV5-1 and J usage is TRBJ2-5; D gene uncertain. With 2 bases removed from V and 4 bases from J, the gap between germline ends came to 9 bases. Germline-derived CDR1 and CDR2 are SGHRS and YFSETQ. This CDR3 has 13 residues. The CDR3: CASSLELLETQYF. CDR3 nucleotide sequence: TGCGCCAGCAGCTTAGAACTCTTAGAGACCCAGTACTTC.

A single count supports this clone. The V gene is TRBV3-1 (or the pseudogene TRBV3-2), the J gene TRBJ2-1, with 10 positions matching TRBD1. Trimming cost V 8 bases and J 8 bases; bases outside gene matches: 9. The CDR3 is 14 amino acids. The germline gives CDR1 LGHDT, CDR2 YNNKEL (reference sequence). The CDR3 is CASVRQGARDEQFF. Here the CDR3 DNA reads TGTGCCAGCGTTAGACAGGGGGCGCGGGATGAGCAGTTCTTC.

This chain connects TRBV30 to TRBJ2-1; D remains ambiguous. This CDR3 contains 11 residues. CDR1 and CDR2 from the germline V gene are GTSNPN and SVGIG (reference sequence). The V end was cut by 3 bases, the J end by 11 bases, with 11 bases between. The CDR3 DNA is TGTGCCTGGAGCCGACTTCCCCAGCAGTTCTTC. This codes for CAWSRLPQQFF.

This clone was recorded a few times. The CDR3 region has the DNA TGTGCCAGTAGCCCGGGACAGGGCGGATCCTACGAGCAGTACTTC. Its translation: CASSPGQGGSYEQYF. V gene TRBV19 combines with J gene TRBJ2-7; 9 positions agree with TRBD1. Losses at the gene ends were 6 bases for V and 1 base for J; bases not matched to a gene: 7. CDR3 length: 15 residues. Per germline, CDR1 LNHDA and CDR2 SQIVND (reference sequence).

The chain carries TRBV3-1 (or the pseudogene TRBV3-2) and TRBJ2-7; 9 bases are a match to TRBD1. The ends lost 3 bases at V and 3 bases at J; junction bases unmatched: 3. In germline, CDR1 is LGHDT, CDR2 YNNKEL (reference sequence). CDR3 length: 14 amino acids. Here the CDR3 DNA reads TGTGCCAGCAGCCATGGGACAGGGAGCTACGAGCAGTACTTC. Encoded protein: CASSHGTGSYEQYF.

This clone was observed once. CDR3 nucleotide sequence: TGTGCCAGCAGGCGACTCGACTCCCTTAACTATGGCTACACCTTC. This gives the protein CASRRLDSLNYGYTF. The rearrangement uses TRBV28 and TRBJ1-2; D gene ambiguous. V lost 6 bases and J lost 1, with 15 bases in between. This CDR3 is 15 amino acids long. The germline V gene encodes CDR1 MDHEN and CDR2 SYDVKM.

The chain links TRBV15 to TRBJ2-3; D perhaps matches TRBD1 (5 bases). Germline V gene data show CDR1 as LNHNV and CDR2 as YYDKDF (reference sequence). Trimming left V 2 bases short and J 3 bases short, with 21 bases between. The CDR3 is 18 residues long. CDR3 sequence (DNA): TGTGCCACCAGCAGAAAGAAGTTTCAGGGAAAGTTTACAGATACGCAGTATTTT. This codes for CATSRKKFQGKFTDTQYF.

This chain joins TRBV5-4 and TRBJ2-2; no clear D. The CDR3 consists of 13 residues. V was pared by 4 bases and J by 5 bases, with 9 bases between. The germline CDR1 and CDR2 sequences are SGHNT and YYREEE (reference sequence). CDR3 sequence: CASSPTSTGELFF. In DNA form, the CDR3 reads TGTGCCAGCAGCCCTACTTCAACCGGGGAGCTGTTTTTT.

V and J are TRBV7-2 and TRBJ2-7; possible D gene TRBD1, 5 bases. Germline-derived CDR1 and CDR2 are SGHTA and FQGNSA. V was shortened by 5 bases and J by 3 bases, with 11 bases between the two germline ends. This CDR3 is built from 13 residues. CDR3: CASSLQGGYEQYF. In DNA, the CDR3 is TGTGCCAGCAGCCTGCAGGGCGGCTACGAGCAGTACTTC.

The chain joins TRBV5-1 to TRBJ2-3; 7 bases fit TRBD2. V trimming: 0 bases; J trimming: 4 bases; junction bases outside the gene matches: 14. The CDR3 extends over 18 amino acids. Per the germline V gene, CDR1 is SGHRS and CDR2 is YFSETQ. The CDR3 bases are TGCGCCAGCAGCTTGGCCCACCTTCTGGCGGGAGTTTCAGATACGCAGTATTTT. Protein product: CASSLAHLLAGVSDTQYF. Full variable domain (remainder filled in from reference TRBV5-1 and TRBJ2-3): KAGVTQTPRYLIKTRGQQVTLSCSPISGHRSVSWYQQTPGQGLQFLFEYFSETQRNKGNFPGRFSGRQFSNSRSEMNVSTLELGDSALYLCASSLAHLLAGVSDTQYFGPGTRLTVL.

This clone occurred a few times. The rearrangement joins TRBV5-1 to TRBJ1-6; D not certain. Trimming removed 0 bases at V and 4 bases at J, with 5 bases between. There are 14 residues in the CDR3. The germline V gene encodes CDR1 SGHRS and CDR2 YFSETQ. CDR3 amino acids: CASSLVQYNSPLHF. In DNA, the CDR3 is TGCGCCAGCAGCTTGGTACAGTATAATTCACCCCTCCACTTT.

This chain links TRBV5-1 with TRBJ1-6; TRBD1 matches 8 bases. The CDR3 covers 16 residues. Germline-derived CDR1 and CDR2 are SGHRS and YFSETQ. Trimming cost V 0 bases and J 9 bases; bases outside gene matches: 8. CDR3 protein: CASSLGQGTLVSPLHF. In nucleotides, the CDR3 is TGCGCCAGCAGCTTGGGACAGGGGACTTTGGTTTCACCCCTCCACTTT.

The chain has TRBV2 and TRBJ2-7; TRBD1 is a possible D gene (6 bases). Trimming left V 8 bases short and J 0 bases short, with 14 bases between. CDR1 is SNHLY and CDR2 is FYNNEI in the germline V gene. This CDR3 is 14 amino acids long. In DNA form, the CDR3 reads TGTGCCAGCCTCCCTAGGACAGCCTCCTACGAGCAGTACTTC. It is translated as CASLPRTASYEQYF.

The gene calls are TRBV10-2 and TRBJ2-7; 8 bases match TRBD2. The ends lost 3 bases at V and 1 base at J; junction bases unmatched: 5. Germline CDR1 WSHSY, CDR2 SAAADI. The CDR3 length is 15 residues. CDR3 sequence (DNA): TGCGCCAGCAGTGATAGCGGGGACAATTCCTACGAGCAGTACTTC. This encodes CASSDSGDNSYEQYF.